The 2 T cell receptor beta chains below all came from one sample that was sequenced in a study of T cells in Graves' hyperthyroidism and ophthalmopathy. RNA transcripts served as the template for amplifying TCR beta CDR3 regions. The TCR CDR3 was amplified in a first-round RT-PCR using the HTBI primer set. A single record per CDR3 protein comes from TCRdb applying MiXCR to the multiplex PCR reads. The repertoire includes 250,000 to 300,000 distinct CDR3 sequences, around 13% of them detected once, and approximately 7.9% sits in the top ten. The sequenced material came from blood. The receptors shown here come from a woman between 40 and 55 years old with Graves' hyperthyroidism.

At least ten counts were recorded for this clonotype. The chain carries TRBV12-3 or TRBV12-4 and TRBJ1-2; D perhaps matches TRBD1 (6 bases). This CDR3 region has 17 residues. V shed 3 bases and J shed 0 bases, with 17 bases lying between them. The CDR3 nucleotides read TGTGCCAGCAGTTTGACAGGTCTGGGGGATACTAACTATGGCTACACCTTC. It specifies CASSLTGLGDTNYGYTF.

Ten or more counts support this clonotype. CDR3: CASSEEAGTYGYTF. CDR3 nucleotide sequence: TGTGCCAGCAGTGAAGAGGCAGGGACCTATGGCTACACCTTC. The chain combines TRBV2 with TRBJ1-2; D perhaps matches TRBD1 (5 bases). Deletions cut 1 base from V and 4 bases from J, with 10 bases between. The germline V gene has CDR1 SNHLY and CDR2 FYNNEI. The CDR3 is 14 residues long.